This T cell receptor beta chain was documented in a study of blood T cells in healthy people across ages. Using a J-beta primer mix together with a sample-barcoded 5' primer, a second PCR was run for roughly 6 to 12 cycles. The study obtained at least 2.5 million CDR3-containing paired-end reads from every sample. MiXCR, run by TCRdb on the 5' RACE reads, gives a single entry per CDR3 protein. The sample records roughly 1,300,000 distinct CDR3 sequences, almost 60% being singletons. Donors ranged from about 6 to 95 years old and were healthy Caucasians in Russia. To note about this clonotype: A read error is possible here, since a much larger clone lies one base away.

Germline CDR1 SQVTM, CDR2 ANQGSEA. The CDR3 extends over 10 amino acids. This receptor was identified in a man younger than 35 in good health. The specimen sequenced was blood. The chain is built from TRBV29-1 and TRBJ2-7; D gene ambiguous. The end of the DNA is better explained by TRBJ2-5, so the J call may be wrong. The CDR3 spells CSVEVGTQYF. The CDR3 DNA follows: TGCAGCGTTGAGGTGGGGACCCAGTACTTC.